This T cell receptor (beta chain) was documented in a study of blood T cell repertoires in COVID-19. Per the original data handling: Reference gene primer amplification gave nucleated cell count estimates. Sequencing was performed with immunoSEQ multiplex PCR; in TCRdb, only in-frame clones are kept and a portion is missing. V and J calls and clone size are those listed in that table; D and trimming were worked out from the DNA. The sample lists 100,000 or so clones, about 75% occurring once. Sequences were obtained from peripheral blood. This sequence was found in a woman between 65 and 79 years old with acute or convalescent COVID-19.

The CDR3 coding sequence is TGTGCCACCAGTGATTTCGGGACTAGTATTGAAGGGGAGCTGTTTTTT. Translating gives CATSDFGTSIEGELFF. The chain links TRBV24-1 to TRBJ2-2, with TRBD2 matching 8 bases. J was trimmed by 8 bases and V by 1 base; bases with no gene match: 8. The CDR3 totals 16 residues. The germline V gene encodes CDR1 KGHDR and CDR2 SFDVKD.